This T cell receptor (beta chain) was captured in a study of shared clonotypes between healthy human individuals. The germline CDR1 and CDR2 sequences are KGHSH and LQKENI. The CDR3 loop spans 16 amino acids. V was cut by 4 bases and J by 7 bases, with 19 bases left in between. Sequencing used immunoSEQ multiplex PCR; TCRdb keeps in-frame clones, though not all of them. The sample shows some 650,000 clones, 97% of them seen only once. Sequenced material: naive CD4+ T cells sorted from blood. This sample's subset: CD45RA+ positively selected. J is TRBJ1-4 and V is TRBV18, with D possibly matching TRBD1 (5 bases). The TCR sequence derives from a woman in her 30s in good health. The CDR3 sequence: CASSQRDGGGGEKLFF. CDR3 sequence (DNA): TGTGCCAGCTCACAAAGGGACGGCGGGGGTGGTGAAAAACTGTTTTTT.